The 13 T cell receptor beta chains below all came from one sample that was sequenced in a study of T cells in localized non-small cell lung cancer. Generated by immunoSEQ multiplex PCR, the TCRdb table keeps only in-frame clones and is missing some. The sample has tens of thousands of clones; around 73% are singletons. The material sequenced was peripheral blood, taken before any cancer treatment. The receptor source for this set is a male donor at least 60 years old with stage II squamous cell lung carcinoma.

The J gene is TRBJ2-7, the V gene TRBV19, with TRBD1 matching 7 bases. The length of the CDR3 is 15 residues. Per germline, CDR1 LNHDA and CDR2 SQIVND (reference sequence). The V gene end was trimmed by 5 bases and the J gene end by 6 bases; junction bases not matched to a gene: 13. The CDR3 is CASSSRTGQVGEQYF. DNA for the CDR3: TGTGCCAGTAGTTCCCGGACAGGTCAAGTTGGCGAGCAGTACTTC. The entire variable domain, with the rest obtained from reference TRBV19 and TRBJ2-7, is as follows: DGGITQSPKYLFRKEGQNVTLSCEQNLNHDAMYWYRQDPGQGLRLIYYSQIVNDFQKGDIAEGYSVSREKKESFPLTVTSAQKNPTAFYLCASSSRTGQVGEQYFGPGTRLTVT.

This chain joins TRBV19 and TRBJ1-2, with D perhaps matching TRBD1 (6 bases). This CDR3 is 16 amino acids long. The germline V gene has CDR1 LNHDA and CDR2 SQIVND (reference sequence). Trimming shortened V by 3 bases and J by 0 bases, and 14 bases separated the two germline ends. The CDR3 is CASSIGWRTANYGYTF. CDR3 in DNA: TGTGCCAGTAGTATTGGTTGGAGGACAGCTAACTATGGCTACACCTTC.

This chain uses TRBV6-6 with TRBJ1-3, with 7 bases matching TRBD1. Per the germline V gene, CDR1 is MNHNY and CDR2 is SVGAGI (reference sequence). V lost 5 bases, J lost 0 bases, and 7 bases stayed unmatched. The CDR3 loop spans 16 amino acids. The CDR3 region is CASSAPGQISGNTIYF. The CDR3 DNA reads TGTGCCAGCAGTGCACCGGGACAGATCTCTGGAAACACCATATATTTT.

This chain links TRBV29-1 with TRBJ1-1; the match to TRBD1 covers 10 bases. The CDR3 runs 14 residues. V gave up 8 bases and J gave up 1 base; unmatched junction bases: 7. CDR1 is SQVTM, CDR2 ANQGSEA, per germline. The CDR3 DNA reads as TGCAGCCGGGACAGGGGACTCCGGAACACTGAAGCTTTCTTT. Residues: CSRDRGLRNTEAFF.

Only a few counts were recorded for this clone. The CDR3 protein is CASSLLPGAPIYTGELFF. CDR3 bases: TGTGCCAGCAGCTTGCTTCCAGGGGCGCCGATCTACACCGGGGAGCTGTTTTTT. This chain links TRBV7-2 with TRBJ2-2; the D gene is possibly TRBD1 (6 bases). Germline-derived CDR1 and CDR2 are SGHTA and FQGNSA. Trimming pared 3 bases from V and 3 bases from J, leaving 20 bases between. This CDR3 is built from 18 residues.

The rearrangement links TRBV10-3 to TRBJ2-7, with TRBD2 identical over 9 bases. The V gene's germline CDR1 is ENHRY and CDR2 SYGVKD. The CDR3 runs to 15 residues. The trim removed 0 bases at V and 5 bases at J, leaving 5 bases unmatched. CDR3 protein: CAISESSGRSNEQYF. The CDR3 DNA sequence: TGTGCCATCAGTGAGTCAAGCGGGAGGAGCAACGAGCAGTACTTC.

V is TRBV5-4 and J is TRBJ1-1; maybe TRBD1 (6 bases). CDR1 is SGHNT and CDR2 is YYREEE in the germline V gene (reference sequence). The CDR3 extends over 17 amino acids. Trimming shortened V by 5 bases and J by 5 bases, and 25 bases separated the two germline ends. CDR3 amino acids: CASSQKGGGGKRTEAFF. The CDR3 nucleotides read TGTGCCAGCAGTCAAAAAGGGGGGGGCGGTAAAAGGACTGAAGCTTTCTTT.

This clone was picked up a small number of times. J is TRBJ1-5 and V is TRBV6-1; no clear D. Germline V gene data show CDR1 as MNHNS and CDR2 as SASEGT. The CDR3 is 15 residues long. The V end lost 9 bases, the J end lost 4 bases, and 19 bases lay between the germline ends. The CDR3 is CASEAGRTINQPQHF. DNA of the CDR3: TGTGCCAGTGAAGCAGGCAGGACGATTAATCAGCCCCAGCATTTT.

CDR3 coding DNA: TGCGCCAGCACGGGTAGCGGTAATGAGCAGTTCTTC. The encoded protein is CASTGSGNEQFF. The chain links TRBV5-1 to TRBJ2-1; possible D gene TRBD2, 6 bases. V gave up 6 bases and J gave up 7 bases, with 11 bases separating them. This CDR3 is 12 amino acids long. Germline CDR1 SGHRS, CDR2 YFSETQ.

The table lists this clone with a few counts. The chain employs TRBV29-1 and TRBJ2-5, with 7 bases matching TRBD1. With V trimmed by 7 bases and J by 5 bases, 10 bases remained unmatched. From germline, CDR1 is SQVTM and CDR2 ANQGSEA. The length of the CDR3 is 13 residues. CDR3: CSGIQGTGETQYF. The CDR3 DNA sequence: TGCAGCGGTATACAGGGGACGGGGGAGACCCAGTACTTC. Full variable domain (missing parts from reference TRBV29-1 and TRBJ2-5): SAVISQKPSRDICQRGTSLTIQCQVDSQVTMMFWYRQQPGQSLTLIATANQGSEATYESGFVIDKFPISRPNLTFSTLTVSNMSPEDSSIYLCSGIQGTGETQYFGPGTRLLVL.

The chain employs TRBV2 and TRBJ1-6, with D unclear. Trimming removed 6 bases from V and 12 bases from J, with 21 bases in between. Looked up from germline, CDR1 is SNHLY and CDR2 is FYNNEI. This CDR3 is built from 15 residues. CDR3 DNA sequence: TGTGCCAGCAGGAGGTTGGAGGGCTGGAGTGAACCCCTCCACTTT. It encodes CASRRLEGWSEPLHF.

V is TRBV6-6 and J is TRBJ1-1, with D maybe TRBD1 (6 bases). This CDR3 comprises 13 residues. V lost 6 bases and J 5 bases, leaving 13 bases between the germline ends. Germline V gene lookup returns CDR1 MNHNY and CDR2 SVGAGI (reference sequence). The CDR3 region has the DNA TGTGCCAGCAGACCCAGGGGTGGAACTGAAGCTTTCTTT. Amino acids: CASRPRGGTEAFF.

This clone was recorded a few times. The chain combines TRBV6-5 with TRBJ1-1; D is unresolved. Trimming took off 6 bases at V and 1 base at J, with 12 bases between the two ends. This CDR3 is 14 amino acids long. The V gene's germline CDR1 is MNHEY and CDR2 SVGAGI. The CDR3, as DNA: TGTGCCAGCAGCCAAGACGTAACGAACACTGAAGCTTTCTTT. Protein sequence: CASSQDVTNTEAFF.